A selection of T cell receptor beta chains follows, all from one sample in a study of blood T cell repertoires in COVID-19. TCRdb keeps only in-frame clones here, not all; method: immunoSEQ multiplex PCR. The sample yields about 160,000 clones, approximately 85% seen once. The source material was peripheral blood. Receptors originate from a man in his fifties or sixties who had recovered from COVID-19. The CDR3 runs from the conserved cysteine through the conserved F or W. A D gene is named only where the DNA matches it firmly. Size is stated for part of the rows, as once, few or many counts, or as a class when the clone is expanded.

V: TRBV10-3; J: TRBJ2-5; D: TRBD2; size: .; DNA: TGTGCCATCAAAACTAGCGGGGGGGCTTTAGAGACCCAGTACTTC; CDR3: CAIKTSGGALETQYF
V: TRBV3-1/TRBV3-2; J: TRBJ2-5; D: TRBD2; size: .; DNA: TGTGCCAGCACCTACCAGACTAGCGGGCACCAAGAGACCCAGTACTTC; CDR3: CASTYQTSGHQETQYF
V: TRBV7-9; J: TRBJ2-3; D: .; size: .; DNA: TGTGCCAGCAGCTTACGGCGGGTCGGAGCCGATACGCAGTATTTT; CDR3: CASSLRRVGADTQYF
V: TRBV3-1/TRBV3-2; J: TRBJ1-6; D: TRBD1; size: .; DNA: TGTGCCAGCAGCCGCCGCGGGACAGCATCACCCCTCCACTTT; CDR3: CASSRRGTASPLHF
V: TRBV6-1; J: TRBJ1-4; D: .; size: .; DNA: TGTGCCAGCAGTGAACCCCGGGGGAGAGGGGAAAAACTGTTTTTT; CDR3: CASSEPRGRGEKLFF
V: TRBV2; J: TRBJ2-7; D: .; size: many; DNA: TGTGCCAGCAGTGGATCTAGGAGCTACGAGCAGTACTTC; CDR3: CASSGSRSYEQYF
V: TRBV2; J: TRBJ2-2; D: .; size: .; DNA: TGTGCCAGCAGAGGGGACACTCACACCGGGGAGCTGTTTTTT; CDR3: CASRGDTHTGELFF
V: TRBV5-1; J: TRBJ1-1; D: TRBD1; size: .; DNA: TGCGCCAGCAGCTTTGGAAGGGGGCAAGGCACTGAAGCTTTCTTT; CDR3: CASSFGRGQGTEAFF
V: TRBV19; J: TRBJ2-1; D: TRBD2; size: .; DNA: TGTGCCAGTAGTCCTCCGGGGCTAGCGGGGGTCCTTAATGAGCAGTTCTTC; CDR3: CASSPPGLAGVLNEQFF
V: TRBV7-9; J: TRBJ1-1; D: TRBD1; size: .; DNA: TGTGCCAGCGGGACAGGATATGAAGCTTTCTTT; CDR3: CASGTGYEAFF
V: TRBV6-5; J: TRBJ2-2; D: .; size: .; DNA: TGTGCCAGCAGGGACAACCGGAACACCGGGGAGCTGTTTTTT; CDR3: CASRDNRNTGELFF
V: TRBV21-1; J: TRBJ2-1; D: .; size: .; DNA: TGTGCCAGCAGCCTTAGGGACAGGGGGTTTTACAATGAGCAGTTCTTC; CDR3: CASSLRDRGFYNEQFF
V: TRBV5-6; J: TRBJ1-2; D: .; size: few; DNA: TGTGCCAGCAGCTTGCAGGGGAACTATGGCTACACCTTC; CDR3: CASSLQGNYGYTF
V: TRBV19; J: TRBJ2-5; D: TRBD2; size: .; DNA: TGTGCCAGTAGTTTGGGACTAGCGGGGGAAGAGACCCAGTACTTC; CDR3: CASSLGLAGEETQYF
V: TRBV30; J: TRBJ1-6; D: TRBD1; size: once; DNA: TGTGCCTGGAGTGTAACTCGACAGGGGAATTCACCCCTCCACTTT; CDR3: CAWSVTRQGNSPLHF
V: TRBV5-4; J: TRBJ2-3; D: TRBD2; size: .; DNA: TGTGCCAGCAGTCAGGTCCTAGCGGGGGAGCTGGATACGCAGTATTTT; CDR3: CASSQVLAGELDTQYF
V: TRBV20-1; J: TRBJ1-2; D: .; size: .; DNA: TGCAGTGCTCGGGACACCCTGGGCACCTTC; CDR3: CSARDTLGTF
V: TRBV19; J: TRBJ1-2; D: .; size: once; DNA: TGTGCCAGTAGTATTGGGGGCAAGCAGTATGGCTACACCTTC; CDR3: CASSIGGKQYGYTF
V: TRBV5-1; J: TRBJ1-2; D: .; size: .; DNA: TGCGCCAGCAGCTTACCGACAGGTCAGGGCGCTAACTATGGCTACACCTTC; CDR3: CASSLPTGQGANYGYTF
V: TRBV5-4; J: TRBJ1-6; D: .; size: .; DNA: TGTGCCAGCAGCTTGGTGAGCGCACAGGCCAATTCACCCCTCCACTTT; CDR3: CASSLVSAQANSPLHF
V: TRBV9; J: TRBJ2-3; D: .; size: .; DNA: TGTGCCAGCAGCGTAGGGCCGAGGCCAGATACGCAGTATTTT; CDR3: CASSVGPRPDTQYF
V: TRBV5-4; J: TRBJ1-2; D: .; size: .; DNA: TGTGCCAGCAGCTTGGGACAGAGATATGGCTACACCTTC; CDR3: CASSLGQRYGYTF
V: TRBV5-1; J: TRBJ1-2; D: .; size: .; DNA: TGCGCCAGCAGCTTGGCGGGCCCGGCGGGCTATGGCTACACCTTC; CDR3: CASSLAGPAGYGYTF
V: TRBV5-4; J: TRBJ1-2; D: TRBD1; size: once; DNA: TGTGCCAGCAGCTTCTGGGACAGGATGCTCTATGGCTACACCTTC; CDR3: CASSFWDRMLYGYTF
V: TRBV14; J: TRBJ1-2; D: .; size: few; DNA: TGTGCCAGCAGCCCGGACACCTATGGCTACACCTTC; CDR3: CASSPDTYGYTF
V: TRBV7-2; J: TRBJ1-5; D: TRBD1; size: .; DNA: TGTGCCAGCAGCTTCGGGACAGTCAATCAGCCCCAGCATTTT; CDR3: CASSFGTVNQPQHF
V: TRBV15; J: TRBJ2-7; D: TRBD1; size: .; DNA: TGTGCCACCAGAAGGGACAGGTCCTCATACGAGCAGTACTTC; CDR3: CATRRDRSSYEQYF
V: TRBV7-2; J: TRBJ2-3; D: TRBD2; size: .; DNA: TGTGCCAGCAGCTTCGGACTAGCGGGGGGGACAGATACGCAGTATTTT; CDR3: CASSFGLAGGTDTQYF
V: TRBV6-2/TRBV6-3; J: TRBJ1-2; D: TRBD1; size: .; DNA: TGTGCCAGCAGTTGGCCGGGACAGGGGGCCCGTGGCTACACCTTC; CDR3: CASSWPGQGARGYTF
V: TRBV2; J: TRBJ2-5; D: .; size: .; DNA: TGTGCCAGCAGAGACCAATACGGGGGGACCCAGTACTTC; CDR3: CASRDQYGGTQYF
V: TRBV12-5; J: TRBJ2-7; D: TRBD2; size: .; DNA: TGTGCTAGTGGTTTGGGCTCCGGGACTAGAGCCTACGAGCAGTACTTC; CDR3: CASGLGSGTRAYEQYF
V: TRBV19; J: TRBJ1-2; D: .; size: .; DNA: TGTGCCAGTAGTATCTTACATACTAATAACTATGGCTACACCTTC; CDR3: CASSILHTNNYGYTF
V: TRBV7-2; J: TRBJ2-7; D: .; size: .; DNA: TGTGCCAGCCTCAAGGCAGGGAATTCCTACGAGCAGTACTTC; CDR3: CASLKAGNSYEQYF
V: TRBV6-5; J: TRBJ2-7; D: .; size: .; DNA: TGTGCCAGCGGTCCCCTATTTCTTAGCTCCTACGAGCAGTACTTC; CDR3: CASGPLFLSSYEQYF
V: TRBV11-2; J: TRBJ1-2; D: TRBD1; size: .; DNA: TGTGCCAGCAGCTTAGATCATGGGACAGGGATTTTCGCAGGCTACACCTTC; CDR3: CASSLDHGTGIFAGYTF
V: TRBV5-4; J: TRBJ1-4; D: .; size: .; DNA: TGTGCCAGCAGCTTCCGGGAGAATGAAAAACTGTTTTTT; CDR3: CASSFRENEKLFF
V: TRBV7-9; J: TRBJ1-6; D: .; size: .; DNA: TGTGCCAGCAGCCGTGGCTTGTCGAGGAATTCACCCCTCCACTTT; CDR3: CASSRGLSRNSPLHF